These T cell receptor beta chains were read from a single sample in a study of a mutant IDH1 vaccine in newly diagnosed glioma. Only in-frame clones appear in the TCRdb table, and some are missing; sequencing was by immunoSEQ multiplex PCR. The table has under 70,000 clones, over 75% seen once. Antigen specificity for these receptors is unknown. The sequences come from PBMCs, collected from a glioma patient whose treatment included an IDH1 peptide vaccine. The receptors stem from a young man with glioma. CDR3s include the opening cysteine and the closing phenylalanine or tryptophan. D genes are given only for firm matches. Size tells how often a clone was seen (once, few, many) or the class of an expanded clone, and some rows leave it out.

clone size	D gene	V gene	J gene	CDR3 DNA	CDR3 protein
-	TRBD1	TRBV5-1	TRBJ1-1	TGCGCCAGCAGCTCGGGACAGATGAACACTGAAGCTTTCTTT	CASSSGQMNTEAFF
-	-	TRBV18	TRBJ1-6	TGTGCCAGCTCACTCTTTACCCCGGCCGGCTCACCCCTCCACTTT	CASSLFTPAGSPLHF
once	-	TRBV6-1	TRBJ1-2	TGTGCCAGCAGTGAGGGACACAACTATGGCTACACCTTC	CASSEGHNYGYTF
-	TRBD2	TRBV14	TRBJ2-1	TGTGCCAGCAGCCAACTACGACTAGCGGGAGAATTGTATGAGCAGTTCTTC	CASSQLRLAGELYEQFF
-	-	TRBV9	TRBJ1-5	TGTGCCAGCAGCGTAGGGACAGTCAATCAGCCCCAGCATTTT	CASSVGTVNQPQHF
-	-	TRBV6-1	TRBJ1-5	TGTGCCAGCAGTGGAAGACAGGACAATCAGCCCCAGCATTTT	CASSGRQDNQPQHF
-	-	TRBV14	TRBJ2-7	TGTGCCAGCAGCCAAGATGTAGAGGGTTCCCGCGACGAGCAGTACTTC	CASSQDVEGSRDEQYF
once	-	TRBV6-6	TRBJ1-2	TGTGCCAGCAGTTACTTGGCCACAGTGAACTATGGCTACACCTTC	CASSYLATVNYGYTF
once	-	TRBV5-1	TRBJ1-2	TGCGCCAGCCGCAGGGAGCCAGCTAACTATGGCTACACCTTC	CASRREPANYGYTF
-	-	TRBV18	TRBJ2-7	TGTGCCAGCTCACCACTCGCGACAGGCTACTCCTACGAGCAGTACTTC	CASSPLATGYSYEQYF
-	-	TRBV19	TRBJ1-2	TGTGCCAGTAGTACCAGGACCGGGAGATATGGCTACACCTTC	CASSTRTGRYGYTF
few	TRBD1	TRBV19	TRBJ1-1	TGTGCCAGTAGTATAGGGACAGGGCCAATGAACACTGAAGCTTTCTTT	CASSIGTGPMNTEAFF
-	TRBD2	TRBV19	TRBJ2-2	TGTGCCAGTAGCTTCTTTGCTAGCGGGTTCACCGGGGAGCTGTTTTTT	CASSFFASGFTGELFF
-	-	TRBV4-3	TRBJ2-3	TGCGCCAGCAGCCAAGCCCCGGGGCCATACAGGGCAGATACGCAGTATTTT	CASSQAPGPYRADTQYF
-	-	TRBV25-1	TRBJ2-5	TGTGCCAGCAGTGGGGCAGGGACCCAAGAGACCCAGTACTTC	CASSGAGTQETQYF
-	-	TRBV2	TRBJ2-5	TGTGCCAGCAGCCTCGGGCGAGGGGCGCAAGAGACCCAGTACTTC	CASSLGRGAQETQYF
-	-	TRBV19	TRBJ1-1	TGTGCCAGTAGTATAGACAGGAGGAACACTGAAGCTTTCTTT	CASSIDRRNTEAFF
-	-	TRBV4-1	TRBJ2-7	TGCGCCAGCAGCCAAGATAGAACCTACGAGCAGTACTTC	CASSQDRTYEQYF
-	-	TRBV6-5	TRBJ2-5	TGTGCCAGCGGAAGGTACCAAGAGACCCAGTACTTC	CASGRYQETQYF
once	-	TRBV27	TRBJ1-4	TGTGCCAGCAGTTTATCCGGGGGGCTCTATGAAAAACTGTTTTTT	CASSLSGGLYEKLFF
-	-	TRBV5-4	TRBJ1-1	TGTGCCAGCAGCTTCGGACTGGCTGAAGCTTTCTTT	CASSFGLAEAFF
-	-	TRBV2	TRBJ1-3	TGTGCCAGCCGGCCCCCCAGTGGTCTCTCTGGAAACACCATATATTTT	CASRPPSGLSGNTIYF
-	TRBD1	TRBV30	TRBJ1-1	TGTGCCTGGAGTGTAGGACGGACAGGGCAGACTGAAGCTTTCTTT	CAWSVGRTGQTEAFF
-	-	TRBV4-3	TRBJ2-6	TGCGCCAGCAGCCAGGGTTTAACCGAATCTGGGGCCAACGTCCTGACTTTC	CASSQGLTESGANVLTF
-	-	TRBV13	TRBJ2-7	TGTGCCAGCAGCTTCCGTCTGGGGAGCTCCTACGAGCAGTACTTC	CASSFRLGSSYEQYF
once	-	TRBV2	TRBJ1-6	TGTGCCAGCAGTCCACAGGGAGGGCCTCATTCACCCCTCCACTTT	CASSPQGGPHSPLHF
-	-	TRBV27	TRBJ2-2	TGTGCCAGCAGGAGTGGAGGCGGGGAGCTGTTTTTT	CASRSGGGELFF
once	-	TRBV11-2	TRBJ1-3	TGTGCCAGCAGCTCACGCCCAACCCCCTATGTAGGAAACACCATATATTTT	CASSSRPTPYVGNTIYF
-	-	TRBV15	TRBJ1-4	TGTGCCACCAGCAGAGTCCCAGACACTGCAACTAATGAAAAACTGTTTTTT	CATSRVPDTATNEKLFF
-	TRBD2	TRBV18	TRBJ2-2	TGTGCCAGCTCATCCCCCGGACTAGCTGGGGAGCTGTTTTTT	CASSSPGLAGELFF
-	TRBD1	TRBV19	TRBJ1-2	TGTGCCAGTAGTTCTATGCGGGACAGGGTTAGGACTAACTATGGCTACACCTTC	CASSSMRDRVRTNYGYTF
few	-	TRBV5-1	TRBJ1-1	TGCGCCAGCAGCTTTAGAGTTCAACTCGTGAACACTGAAGCTTTCTTT	CASSFRVQLVNTEAFF
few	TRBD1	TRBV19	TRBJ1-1	TGTGCCAGTAGTATGAACCCTGGGACAGACATTGAAGCTTTCTTT	CASSMNPGTDIEAFF
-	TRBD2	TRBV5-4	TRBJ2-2	TGTGCCAGCAGCCACATAGCGGGAGGGCAAGGCGGGGAGCTGTTTTTT	CASSHIAGGQGGELFF
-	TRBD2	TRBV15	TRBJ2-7	TGTGCCACCCGGGGGGGCGGCTCCTCCTACGAGCAGTACTTC	CATRGGGSSYEQYF
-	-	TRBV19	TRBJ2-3	TGTGCCAGTAGTTGGGGCGGGGACTCAGATACGCAGTATTTT	CASSWGGDSDTQYF
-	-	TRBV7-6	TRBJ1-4	TGTGCCAGCAGCTTAGGTCTAGGGAGCGAAAAACTGTTTTTT	CASSLGLGSEKLFF
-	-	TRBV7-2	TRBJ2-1	TGTGCCAGCAGCTTAGGAACGTACTCCTACAATGAGCAGTTCTTC	CASSLGTYSYNEQFF
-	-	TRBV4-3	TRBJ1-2	TGCGCCAGCAGCCGCCTATCGGGGGACTATGGCTACACCTTC	CASSRLSGDYGYTF
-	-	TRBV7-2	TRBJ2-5	TGTGCCAGCAGCTTAGACAGGCGAGAGACCCAGTACTTC	CASSLDRRETQYF
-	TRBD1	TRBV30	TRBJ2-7	TGTGCCTGGAGTTCGGGACAGTTGACCTACGAGCAGTACTTC	CAWSSGQLTYEQYF
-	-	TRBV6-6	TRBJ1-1	TGTGCCAGCAGTGCCGGGACGCAGGAACACCAAGCTTTCTTT	CASSAGTQEHQAFF
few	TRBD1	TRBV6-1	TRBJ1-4	TGTGCCAGCAGTGTATCAGGACAGGGGCTGTTTTTT	CASSVSGQGLFF
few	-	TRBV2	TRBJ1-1	TGTGCCAGCGACAACCTTTTGAACACTGAAGCTTTCTTT	CASDNLLNTEAFF
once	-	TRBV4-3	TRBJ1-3	TGCGCCAGCAGCCAAGATCAGGCGACTTACTCTGGAAACACCATATATTTT	CASSQDQATYSGNTIYF
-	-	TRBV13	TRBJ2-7	TGTGCCAGCAGTCCCGGGCCGAGCTCCTACGAGCAGTACTTC	CASSPGPSSYEQYF
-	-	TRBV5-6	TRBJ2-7	TGTGCCAGCAGCCATATATTAGGACTCGCCGAGCAGTACTTC	CASSHILGLAEQYF
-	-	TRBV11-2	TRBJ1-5	TGTGCCAGCAGCTCCTATGGGGGGGCAGACAATAGCAATCAGCCCCAGCATTTT	CASSSYGGADNSNQPQHF
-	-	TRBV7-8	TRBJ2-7	TGTGCCAGCAGCTTAGTCCAGATAGTCCCCTACGAGCAGTACTTC	CASSLVQIVPYEQYF
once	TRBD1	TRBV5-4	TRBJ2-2	TGTGCCAGCAGCTTGGTGGGCAGGGGGCACACCGGGGAGCTGTTTTTT	CASSLVGRGHTGELFF
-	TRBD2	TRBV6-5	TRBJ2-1	TGTGCCAGCAGATCCGGACTAGCGGTTTACAATGAGCAGTTCTTC	CASRSGLAVYNEQFF
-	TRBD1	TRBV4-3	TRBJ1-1	TGCGCCAGCAGCCAAGGCCCGGGACAGAGGAGGTCTGAAGCTTTCTTT	CASSQGPGQRRSEAFF
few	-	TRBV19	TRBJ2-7	TGTGCCAGTAGTCCCCCCGGAGCGTCCGAGCAGTACTTC	CASSPPGASEQYF
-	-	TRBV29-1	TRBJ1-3	TGCAGCGTTGAAGATGGGGGGAGAGGAACCATATATTTT	CSVEDGGRGTIYF